The TCR beta chain under discussion was sequenced for a study of T cell repertoires and leukemia-associated antigens (dated by TCRdb to the late 2010s). At the level of the whole study: Each sample yielded about 5.1 to 7 million read pairs and about 3 to 5.0 million effective reads, 15 million to 20 million effective reads overall. General study outcomes and caveats: No significant differences among the four groups were observed in the numbers of Vbeta genes (about 60), Jbeta genes (around 15), VDJ rearrangements, or unique CDR3s. The antigen specificity and function of the expanded clones were not directly tested, and further investigation of both was required.

Regarding this clonotype: There is no known antigen for this receptor. The sample holds no much larger clone one base away, and base qualities are not on file.

TRIzol reagent was used to extract total RNA from the cultured T cells. 5' rapid amplification of cDNA ends (5'RACE) was used to amplify TCRbeta libraries from RNA. Library concentration and integrity were checked with Qubit, an Agilent instrument, and quantitative PCR before sequencing. A commercial service provider sequenced the qualified libraries on Illumina HiSeq or MiSeq. As for the original processing: TCR sequences in each sample were identified with MiXCR version 1.8.2. To qualify, a clone needed a CDR3 longer than four amino acids, an in-frame nucleotide length, and no stop codon. A read counted as effective if the read contained the complete CDR3 structure. Validation of expanded clones was performed by RT-PCR with 24 Vbeta primers, GeneScan spectratyping, and Sanger sequencing. TCRdb cleaned the public reads at Q25 with fastp, built clones with MiXCR and kept in-frame beta chains. Each CDR3 protein gets just one entry, which takes the most common genes and DNA from the rows behind it. V and J calls and clone size were set by TCRdb, not the authors. For this sample there are about 12,000 distinct CDR3 sequences; about 38% appear just once. The ten largest clones represent 30% to 40% of the sample.

CD3+ T cells were first rested overnight at more than 2 million cells/mL in RPMI 1640 without fetal bovine serum. MACS immunomagnetic beads were used, per the manufacturer's instructions, to isolate CD3+ T cells from PBMCs. The clonotype was recovered from a female donor in good health. Input material: CD3+ T cells sorted from blood and cultured.

The DNA reads as follows: TGTGCCAGCAGCGTGAGGACAGGACACAATGAGCAGTTCTTC. Translated, it reads CASSVRTGHNEQFF. This sequence uses TRBV9 and TRBJ2-1, and 7 junctional nucleotides match TRBD1. Looking up the germline V gene yields CDR1 SGDLS and CDR2 YYNGEE. V ends up 2 bases short and J 5 bases short, with an unmatched junction base count of 4. The CDR3 goes from the cysteine to the phenylalanine over 14 residues. Of the read, only the CDR3 DNA is kept; its 42 bases are in frame from base 1.